Presented here are 8 T cell receptor beta chains from one specimen sequenced in a study of blood T cell repertoires in COVID-19. Here immunoSEQ multiplex PCR was the method, and the copy in TCRdb shows in-frame clones only, minus some. This sample has tens of thousands of clones, with approximately 81% found just once. The sequencing input was peripheral blood. Receptors were obtained from a woman in her seventies in a cohort sampled during active COVID-19.

V and J are TRBV7-9 and TRBJ1-5; 8 bases fit TRBD1. Germline assignment: CDR1 SEHNR and CDR2 FQNEAQ (reference sequence). After removal of 4 bases from V and 1 base from J, the junction contained 6 bases not matched to a gene. This CDR3 has 16 residues. CDR3 DNA sequence: TGTGCCAGCAGCTCGGCCTACAGGGGGAGCAATCAGCCCCAGCATTTT. Residues: CASSSAYRGSNQPQHF. The full variable domain, completed using reference TRBV7-9 and TRBJ1-5, is DTGVSQNPRHKITKRGQNVTFRCDPISEHNRLYWYRQTLGQGPEFLTYFQNEAQLEKSRLLSDRFSAERPKGSFSTLEIQRTEQGDSAMYLCASSSAYRGSNQPQHFGDGTRLSIL.

The J gene is TRBJ2-7, the V gene TRBV29-1, with 11 bases lining up with TRBD2. Per the germline V gene, CDR1 is SQVTM and CDR2 is ANQGSEA. The CDR3 has 16 amino acids. V lost 8 bases, J lost 2 bases, and 14 bases stayed unmatched. CDR3 DNA: TGCAGCATCACTAGCGGGGGCTCCTCACTTACCTACGAGCAGTACTTC. Encoded protein: CSITSGGSSLTYEQYF.

The genes are TRBV5-1 and TRBJ2-7; TRBD1 might be the D (5 bases). V lost 0 bases, J lost 4 bases, and 11 bases lay in between. This CDR3 spans 14 amino acids. CDR1 SGHRS and CDR2 YFSETQ come from the germline V gene. CDR3 residues: CASSLDRPWYEQYF. CDR3 coding DNA: TGCGCCAGCAGCTTGGACAGGCCTTGGTACGAGCAGTACTTC.

This sequence joins TRBV5-6 and TRBJ2-5, with 9 bases that match TRBD2. Germline CDR1 is SGHDT and CDR2 is YYEEEE. This CDR3 has 15 residues. Unmatched junction bases numbered 9, after V lost 4 bases and J lost 5 bases. As DNA, the CDR3 is TGTGCCAGCAGCCCATTAGCGGGAGCTTCCGAGACCCAGTACTTC. It encodes CASSPLAGASETQYF.

The chain couples TRBV5-4 to TRBJ2-1, with TRBD2 matching 12 bases. The CDR3 is made up of 17 amino acids. Germline V gene data show CDR1 as SGHNT and CDR2 as YYREEE (reference sequence). Losses at the gene ends were 5 bases for V and 0 bases for J; bases not matched to a gene: 6. In DNA form, the CDR3 reads TGTGCCAGCAGAGACGGACTAGCGGGAAGCTCCTACAATGAGCAGTTCTTC. Residues: CASRDGLAGSSYNEQFF.

The chain recombines TRBV10-3 with TRBJ2-7, with 9 bases lining up with TRBD1. CDR1 and CDR2 (germline): ENHRY, SYGVKD. V shed 4 bases, J shed 3 bases, and the junction held 4 bases outside the gene matches. The CDR3 is made up of 14 amino acids. The CDR3 DNA reads TGTGCCATCAGTGCCGGGACAGGGTACTACGAGCAGTACTTC. This sequence encodes CAISAGTGYYEQYF.

This clone was recorded a few times. The V gene is TRBV3-1 (or the pseudogene TRBV3-2), the J gene TRBJ2-3, with D perhaps TRBD2 (6 bases). From germline, CDR1 is LGHDT and CDR2 YNNKEL (reference sequence). This CDR3 region has 17 residues. Trimming removed 4 bases from V and 2 bases from J, with 19 bases in between. The CDR3 spells CASSPLGTGANTDTQYF. In DNA, the CDR3 is TGTGCCAGCAGCCCACTCGGAACGGGAGCGAACACAGATACGCAGTATTTT.

The chain couples TRBV30 to TRBJ2-5, with 9 bases identical to TRBD2. The CDR3 totals 15 residues. Trimming at V came to 3 bases and at J to 5 bases, leaving 10 bases not matched to a gene. Germline CDR1 and CDR2: GTSNPN and SVGIG (reference sequence). CDR3 bases: TGTGCCTGGAGCGACGGGGCTAGCGGGATCGAGACCCAGTACTTC. This codes for CAWSDGASGIETQYF.